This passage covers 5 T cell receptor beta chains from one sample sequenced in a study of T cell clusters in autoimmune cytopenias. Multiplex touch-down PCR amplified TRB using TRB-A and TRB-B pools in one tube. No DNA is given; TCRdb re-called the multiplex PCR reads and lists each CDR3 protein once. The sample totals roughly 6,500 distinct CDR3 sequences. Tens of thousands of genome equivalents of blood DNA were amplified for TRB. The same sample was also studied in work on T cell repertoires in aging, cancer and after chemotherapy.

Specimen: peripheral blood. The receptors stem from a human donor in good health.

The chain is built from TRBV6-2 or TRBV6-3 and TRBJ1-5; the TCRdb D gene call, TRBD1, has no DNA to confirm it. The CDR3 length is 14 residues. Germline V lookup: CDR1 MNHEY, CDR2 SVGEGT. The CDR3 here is CASRPGSGNQPQHF.

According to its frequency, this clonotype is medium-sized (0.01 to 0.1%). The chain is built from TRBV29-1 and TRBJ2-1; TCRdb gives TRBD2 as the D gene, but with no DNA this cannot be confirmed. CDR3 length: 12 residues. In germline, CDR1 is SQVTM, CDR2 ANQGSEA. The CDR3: CSVVGLANEQFF.

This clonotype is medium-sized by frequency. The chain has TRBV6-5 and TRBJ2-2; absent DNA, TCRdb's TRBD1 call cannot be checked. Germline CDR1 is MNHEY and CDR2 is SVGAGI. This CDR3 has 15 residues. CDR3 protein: CASKRRTANTGELFF.

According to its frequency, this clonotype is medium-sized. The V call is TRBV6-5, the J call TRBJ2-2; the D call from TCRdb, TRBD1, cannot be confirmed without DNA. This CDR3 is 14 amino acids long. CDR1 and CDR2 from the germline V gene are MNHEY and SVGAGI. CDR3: CASKAGLLTGELFF.

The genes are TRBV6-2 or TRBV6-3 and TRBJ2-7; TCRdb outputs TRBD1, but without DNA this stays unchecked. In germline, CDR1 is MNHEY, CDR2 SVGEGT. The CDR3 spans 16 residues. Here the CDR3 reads CASSLQLTGGAGEQYF.